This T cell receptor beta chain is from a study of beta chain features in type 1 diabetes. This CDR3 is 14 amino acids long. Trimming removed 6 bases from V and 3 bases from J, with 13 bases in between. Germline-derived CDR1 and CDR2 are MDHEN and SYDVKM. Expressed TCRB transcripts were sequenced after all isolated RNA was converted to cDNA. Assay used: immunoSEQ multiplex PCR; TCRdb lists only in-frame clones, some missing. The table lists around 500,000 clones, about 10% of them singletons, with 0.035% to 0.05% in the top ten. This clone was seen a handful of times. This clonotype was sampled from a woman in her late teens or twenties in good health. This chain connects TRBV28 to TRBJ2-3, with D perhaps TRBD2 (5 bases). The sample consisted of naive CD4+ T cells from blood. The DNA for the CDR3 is TGTGCCAGCAGGGAGGATAGACCAACAGATACGCAGTATTTT. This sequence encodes CASREDRPTDTQYF.